These T cell receptor beta chains were read from a single sample in a study of shared clonotypes between healthy human individuals. Sequenced by immunoSEQ multiplex PCR; TCRdb stores in-frame clones only, minus some. This table holds hundreds of thousands of clones, just over 95% found once. The sequencing sample was made of naive CD8+ T cells sorted from blood. The source is a man aged 30-40 years in good health. CDR3s leave out the opening cysteine and the closing phenylalanine or tryptophan.

V gene	J gene	CDR3 protein
TRBV30	TRBJ2-3	AWREGVTGTDTQY
TRBV2	TRBJ1-5	ASSEALQGTGYQPQH
TRBV9	TRBJ2-3	ASSPFTDTQY
TRBV5-4	TRBJ2-2	ASREQGTGAGELF
TRBV6-7	TRBJ2-5	APAGWEEETQY
TRBV29-1	TRBJ2-3	SVEDDTTSGKIDTQY
TRBV19	TRBJ2-1	ASSMMGLPHNEQF
TRBV9	TRBJ2-3	ASSVAPQGQADTQY
TRBV6-5	TRBJ1-1	ASRLGGAGTEAF
TRBV13	TRBJ1-1	ASSFEQGTTEAF
TRBV7-9	TRBJ2-1	ASSLLPGQGGDEQF
TRBV7-9	TRBJ2-7	ASSSGLAGVYEQY
TRBV10-2	TRBJ1-1	ASRDLTGQGGLNTEAF
TRBV7-6	TRBJ2-1	ASRATSGRAREQF
TRBV5-5	TRBJ2-5	ASSTLTDATPLQETQY
TRBV10-1	TRBJ2-1	ASSDGLASDEQF
TRBV9	TRBJ2-3	ASSVARATSTDTQY
TRBV2	TRBJ2-7	ASSPLGPYEQY
TRBV2	TRBJ1-2	ASSHTQGYNYGYT
TRBV10-3	TRBJ1-2	ASKGDLGYT
TRBV29-1	TRBJ1-1	SVPVGGRGEAF
TRBV5-1	TRBJ2-3	ASSLAGPYTDTQY
TRBV9	TRBJ2-7	ASSVGDYEQY
TRBV6-6	TRBJ1-5	ASSRGGSNQPQH
TRBV7-6	TRBJ2-1	ASSVKGGLPYNEQF
TRBV4-2	TRBJ2-7	ASSQGLAVYEQY
TRBV6-5	TRBJ1-5	ATGLNSNQPQH
TRBV29-1	TRBJ2-7	SATGVHEQY
TRBV7-9	TRBJ2-2	ASRLTGELF
TRBV19	TRBJ2-7	ASSIDPSAVPYEQY
TRBV5-1	TRBJ1-2	ASPSNT
TRBV9	TRBJ1-2	ASSDRDRGYGYT
TRBV7-6	TRBJ1-1	ASSLDLMNTEAF
TRBV9	TRBJ2-6	ASSVGGTLTGANVLT
TRBV11-2	TRBJ2-1	ASSPDFSYNEQF
TRBV27	TRBJ1-5	ASGNGAANQPQH
TRBV7-9	TRBJ2-7	ASSPRLAGPTYEQY
TRBV7-9	TRBJ2-1	ASSLAGAESNPSYNEQF
TRBV7-9	TRBJ1-1	ASSYSDTEAF
TRBV4-1	TRBJ1-4	ASSQDRPGPATNEKLF
TRBV4-1	TRBJ2-3	ASSQVGSREGQY
TRBV11-3	TRBJ2-7	ASSPRGRSYEQY
TRBV27	TRBJ2-1	ASSVSGEHNEQF
TRBV28	TRBJ2-7	ASSVTGTMDEQY
TRBV28	TRBJ2-3	ASSLFQEVGTDTQY
TRBV25-1	TRBJ1-2	ASSLTGGLGYT
TRBV14	TRBJ2-3	ASSFRTSGSSDTQY
TRBV5-5	TRBJ1-3	ASSFLDTSSGNTIY
TRBV5-6	TRBJ2-2	ASSLVSGNTGELF
TRBV7-2	TRBJ2-2	ASSHRQTNTGELF